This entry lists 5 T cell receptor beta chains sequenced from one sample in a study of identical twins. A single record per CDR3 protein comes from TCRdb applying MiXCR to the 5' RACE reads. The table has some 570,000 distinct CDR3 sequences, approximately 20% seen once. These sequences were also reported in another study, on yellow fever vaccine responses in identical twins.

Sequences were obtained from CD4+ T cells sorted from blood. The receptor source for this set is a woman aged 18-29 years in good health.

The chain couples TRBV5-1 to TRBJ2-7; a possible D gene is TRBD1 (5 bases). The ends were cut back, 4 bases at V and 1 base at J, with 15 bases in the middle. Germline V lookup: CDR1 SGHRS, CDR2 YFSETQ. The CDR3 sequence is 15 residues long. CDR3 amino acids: CASSRKTDSSYEQYF. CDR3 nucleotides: TGCGCCAGCAGCCGAAAGACAGATTCTTCCTACGAGCAGTACTTC.

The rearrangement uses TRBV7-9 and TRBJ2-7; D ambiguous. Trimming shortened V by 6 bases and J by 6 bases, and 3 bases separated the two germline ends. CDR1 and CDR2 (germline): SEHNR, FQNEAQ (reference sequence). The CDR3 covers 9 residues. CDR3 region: CASRVEQYF. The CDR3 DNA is TGTGCCAGCAGGGTCGAGCAGTACTTC.

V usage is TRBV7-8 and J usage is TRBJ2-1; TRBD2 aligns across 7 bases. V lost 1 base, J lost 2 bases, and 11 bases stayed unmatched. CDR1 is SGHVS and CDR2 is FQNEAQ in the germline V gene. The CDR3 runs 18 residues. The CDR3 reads CASSLGGLGGGAYNEQFF. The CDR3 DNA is TGTGCCAGCAGCTTAGGAGGTTTGGGGGGGGGTGCCTACAATGAGCAGTTCTTC.

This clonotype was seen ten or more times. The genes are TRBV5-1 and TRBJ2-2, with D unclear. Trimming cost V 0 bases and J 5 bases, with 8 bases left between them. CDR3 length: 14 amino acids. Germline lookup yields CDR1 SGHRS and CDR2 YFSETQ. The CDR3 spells CASSLGVDTGELFF. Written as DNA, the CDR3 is TGCGCCAGCAGCTTGGGGGTCGATACCGGGGAGCTGTTTTTT.

The CDR3: CASSMRAGVGTDTQYF. DNA for the CDR3: TGTGCCAGCAGCATGAGGGCAGGGGTGGGCACAGATACGCAGTATTTT. V is TRBV7-6 and J is TRBJ2-3, with TRBD1 as a possible D gene (6 bases). The CDR3 covers 16 residues. Germline-derived CDR1 and CDR2 are SGHVS and FNYEAQ. V was trimmed by 5 bases and J by 1 base, leaving 16 bases between them. The entire variable domain, with the rest obtained from reference TRBV7-6 and TRBJ2-3, is as follows: GAGVSQSPRYKVTKRGQDVALRCDPISGHVSLYWYRQALGQGPEFLTYFNYEAQQDKSGLPNDRFSAERPEGSISTLTIQRTEQRDSAMYRCASSMRAGVGTDTQYFGPGTRLTVL.